This T cell receptor (beta chain) is from a study of beta chain features in type 1 diabetes. A single heparinised blood sample, averaging approximately 100 mL, was obtained per donor. In this sample, this clone turned up a few times. Its antigen is unknown. Sequencing targeted expressed TCRB transcripts, as all isolated RNA had been reverse transcribed. Here immunoSEQ multiplex PCR was the method, and the copy in TCRdb shows in-frame clones only, minus some. The sample consists of some 640,000 clones, 11% to 15% of them appearing once. General observations from the study: Patients with Type 1 diabetes showed moderately but significantly shorter TCRB CDR3s in all four CD4+ subsets.

Germline loops: CDR1 GTSNPN, CDR2 SVGIG (reference sequence). This CDR3 has 14 residues. Trimming removed 5 bases at V and 0 bases at J, with 11 bases between. The specimen was naive CD4+ T cells from blood. The rearrangement links TRBV30 to TRBJ1-3, with D unclear. The receptor was isolated from a man aged 18 to 29 with type 1 diabetes. The CDR3 nucleotides are TGTGCCTGGGTGACTGCTCGCTCTGGAAACACCATATATTTT. This codes for CAWVTARSGNTIYF.